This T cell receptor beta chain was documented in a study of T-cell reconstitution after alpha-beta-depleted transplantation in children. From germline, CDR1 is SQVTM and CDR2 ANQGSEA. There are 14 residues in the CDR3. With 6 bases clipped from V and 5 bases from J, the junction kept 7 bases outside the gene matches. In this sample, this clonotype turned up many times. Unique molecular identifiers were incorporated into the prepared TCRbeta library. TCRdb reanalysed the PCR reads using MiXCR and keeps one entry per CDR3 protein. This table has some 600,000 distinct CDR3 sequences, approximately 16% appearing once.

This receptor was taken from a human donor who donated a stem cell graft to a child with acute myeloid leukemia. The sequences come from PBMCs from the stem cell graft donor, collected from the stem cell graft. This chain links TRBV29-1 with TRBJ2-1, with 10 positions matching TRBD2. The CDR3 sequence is CSVVAGGRDNEQFF. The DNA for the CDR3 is TGCAGCGTGGTAGCGGGGGGCCGGGACAATGAGCAGTTCTTC.